This note documents a single T cell receptor (beta chain) sequence. This specimen comes from a study of monozygotic twins with inflammatory bowel disease. No DNA is given; TCRdb re-called the 5' RACE reads and lists each CDR3 protein once. This sample carries about 420,000 distinct CDR3 sequences, with 2% to 3% going to the ten biggest clones. This CDR3 region has 12 residues. Germline V gene lookup returns CDR1 GTSNPN and CDR2 SVGIG (reference sequence). The sequence was obtained from a human donor with ulcerative colitis or Crohn's disease, or a healthy co-twin of an affected twin (not recorded which). The specimen was blood. The chain carries TRBV30 and TRBJ1-5. The CDR3 reads CAWSRSNQPQHF. Full variable domain (remainder filled in from reference TRBV30 and TRBJ1-5): SQTIHQWPATLVQPVGSPLSLECTVEGTSNPNLYWYRQAAGRGLQLLFYSVGIGQISSEVPQNLSASRPQDRQFILSSKKLLLSDSGFYLCAWSRSNQPQHFGDGTRLSIL.